This entry lists 17 T cell receptor beta chains sequenced from one sample in a study of blood T cells in healthy people across ages (dated by TCRdb to the mid-2010s). Receptor libraries were prepared by 5' RACE. Sequencing relied on an Illumina HiSeq 2500. The second PCR ran for roughly 7 to 12 cycles and used a J-beta primer mix along with a sample-barcoded 5' primer. In TCRdb, the public reads were trimmed at Q25 with fastp and aligned with MiXCR, with productive beta chains retained. Each CDR3 protein gets just one entry, which takes the most common genes and DNA from the rows behind it. For this sample the table gives hundreds of thousands of distinct CDR3 sequences, of which 60% to 80% were detected only once. The ten most abundant clones make up around a quarter of the sample. Source material: blood. These receptors were obtained from a man younger than 45 in good health.

The genes are TRBV29-1 and TRBJ1-5; 7 nucleotides agree with TRBD1. Losses at the gene ends were 4 bases for V and 1 base for J; bases not matched to a gene: 25. The CDR3 has 21 residues. Germline CDR1 SQVTM, CDR2 ANQGSEA. The CDR3 sequence is CSVVFPPKGVWTGGSNQPQHF. CDR3 in DNA: TGCAGCGTTGTATTCCCCCCGAAAGGGGTATGGACAGGCGGGAGCAATCAGCCCCAGCATTTT.

The V call is TRBV30, the J call TRBJ1-5; D remains unclear. Trimming took 0 bases from V and 7 from J, leaving 10 bases between them. Germline V gene sequence: CDR1 GTSNPN, CDR2 SVGIG (reference sequence). The CDR3 loop spans 13 amino acids. CDR3 nucleotides: TGTGCCTGGAGTGTCGGGGTCCTGCAGCCCCAGCATTTT. Encoded protein: CAWSVGVLQPQHF.

This rearrangement joins TRBV20-1 to TRBJ2-4, with D unclear. This CDR3 is 13 amino acids long. Germline CDR1 DFQATT, CDR2 SNEGSKA (reference sequence). Deletions cut 3 bases from V and 0 bases from J, with 6 bases between. The CDR3 nucleotides read TGCAGTGCTAGTCGGATAGCCAAAAACATTCAGTACTTC. Protein sequence: CSASRIAKNIQYF.

A word on this clonotype: A much larger clone differs by one base, so this may be a read error. The V gene is TRBV7-9, the J gene TRBJ2-3; D unresolved. V gave up 4 bases and J gave up 3 bases, with 11 bases separating them. The CDR3 runs to 14 residues. CDR1 SEHNR and CDR2 FQNEAQ come from the germline V gene (reference sequence). CDR3 region: CASSSLLRTDTQYF. The CDR3 DNA reads TGTGCCAGCAGCTCTCTACTCCGTACAGATACGCAGTATTTT.

The chain combines TRBV7-2 with TRBJ2-3; the D gene is possibly TRBD2 (6 bases). Trimming removed 5 bases at V and 0 bases at J, with 12 bases between. The CDR3 loop spans 15 amino acids. Germline-derived CDR1 and CDR2 are SGHTA and FQGNSA. CDR3 sequence (DNA): TGTGCCAGCAGCAAAGGGACTCCCAGCACAGATACGCAGTATTTT. Its translation is CASSKGTPSTDTQYF. Filled out from reference TRBV7-2 and TRBJ2-3, the complete variable domain reads GAGVSQSPSNKVTEKGKDVELRCDPISGHTALYWYRQSLGQGLEFLIYFQGNSAPDKSGLPSDRFSAERTGGSVSTLTIQRTQQEDSAVYLCASSKGTPSTDTQYFGPGTRLTVL.

This clonotype was observed a few times. This chain links TRBV9 with TRBJ2-3, with 11 bases fitting TRBD2. V lost 2 bases and J lost 0; bases outside the gene matches: 2. The CDR3 is 16 residues long. The germline V gene has CDR1 SGDLS and CDR2 YYNGEE. CDR3 bases: TGTGCCAGCAGCGTTAGACTAGCGGGGAGCACAGATACGCAGTATTTT. Protein: CASSVRLAGSTDTQYF. Filled out from reference TRBV9 and TRBJ2-3, the complete variable domain reads DSGVTQTPKHLITATGQRVTLRCSPRSGDLSVYWYQQSLDQGLQFLIQYYNGEERAKGNILERFSAQQFPDLHSELNLSSLELGDSALYFCASSVRLAGSTDTQYFGPGTRLTVL.

This clonotype was counted a few times. V and J are TRBV5-1 and TRBJ2-6; 13 bases map to TRBD2. This CDR3 contains 20 residues. J lost 0 bases, V lost 4 bases, and 10 bases had no gene match. Germline assignment: CDR1 SGHRS and CDR2 YFSETQ. DNA for the CDR3: TGCGCCAGCAGCAGATACCAGACTAGCGGGGGGTCCTCTGGGGCCAACGTCCTGACTTTC. Translation: CASSRYQTSGGSSGANVLTF.

CDR3 DNA sequence: TGTGCCAGCAGCCAAGTGGTAGGGGCGCTATACAATGAGCAGTTCTTC. It codes for CASSQVVGALYNEQFF. The rearrangement joins TRBV4-2 to TRBJ2-1, with a weak D call TRBD1 (5 bases). V lost 1 base to trimming and J lost 4 bases, with 14 bases between them. Germline lookup yields CDR1 LGHNA and CDR2 YNFKEQ. The CDR3 is made up of 16 amino acids.

This clonotype was recorded only once. The genes are TRBV3-1 and TRBJ1-4; 9 bases match TRBD1. Germline V CDR1 and CDR2: LGHDT, YNNKEL (reference sequence). The CDR3 totals 14 residues. After removal of 6 bases from V and 8 bases from J, the junction contained 7 bases not matched to a gene. CDR3 loop: CASRGLGQGEKLFF. Here the CDR3 DNA reads TGTGCCAGCAGGGGGCTGGGACAGGGAGAAAAACTGTTTTTT.

The sample holds one count of this clonotype. The gene calls are TRBV12-3 or TRBV12-4 and TRBJ2-1; a weak D match, TRBD1 (6 bases). CDR3 length: 15 amino acids. V lost 5 bases, J lost 4 bases, and 15 bases lay in between. The CDR3 sequence: CASSNPGHRYNEQFF. The CDR3 DNA reads TGTGCCAGCAGTAACCCGGGACACAGATACAATGAGCAGTTCTTC.

The chain carries TRBV5-6 and TRBJ2-4; tentatively, D is TRBD2 (7 bases). The J call is uncertain, as TRBJ2-7 better fits the DNA end. CDR3 length: 14 residues. Per germline, CDR1 SGHDT and CDR2 YYEEEE. The CDR3 sequence is CASSLGGGNDEQYF. DNA of the CDR3: TGTGCCAGCAGCTTGGGGGGGGGCAACGACGAGCAGTACTTC.

This clonotype was counted only a few times. The rearrangement links TRBV7-2 to TRBJ2-7, with unresolved D. Trimming removed 1 base from V and 0 bases from J, with 7 bases in between. The germline gives CDR1 SGHTA, CDR2 FQGNSA. CDR3 length: 14 residues. The CDR3 DNA reads as TGTGCCAGCAGCTTAGTAGACACCTCCTACGAGCAGTACTTC. Its protein is CASSLVDTSYEQYF.

The sample holds a few counts of this clonotype. The chain couples TRBV29-1 to TRBJ2-5, with TRBD2 as a possible D gene (6 bases). V lost 3 bases to trimming and J lost 3 bases, with 8 bases between them. The CDR3 consists of 12 residues. The germline CDR1 and CDR2 sequences are SQVTM and ANQGSEA. The CDR3 loop reads CSVEEGKETQYF. The DNA for the CDR3 is TGCAGCGTTGAGGAGGGCAAAGAGACCCAGTACTTC.

The chain recombines TRBV4-2 with TRBJ1-1; unclear D gene. The CDR3 runs 15 residues. Germline V CDR1 and CDR2: LGHNA, YNFKEQ. Trimming pared 4 bases from V and 0 bases from J, leaving 12 bases between. In DNA form, the CDR3 reads TGTGCCAGCAGCCCGGGTGTCAGGTTGAACACTGAAGCTTTCTTT. This sequence encodes CASSPGVRLNTEAFF.

The table lists this clonotype with a few counts. The chain couples TRBV7-2 to TRBJ2-1; 11 bases align to TRBD2. Germline assignment: CDR1 SGHTA and CDR2 FQGNSA. The CDR3 totals 15 residues. V lost 6 bases and J lost 6; bases outside the gene matches: 7. The CDR3 here is CASREGLAVTNEQFF. The CDR3 DNA follows: TGTGCCAGCAGGGAGGGACTAGCGGTTACCAATGAGCAGTTCTTC.

This clonotype has just a few counts. The V gene is TRBV5-6, the J gene TRBJ2-1; 9 bases line up with TRBD1. The V gene end was trimmed by 0 bases and the J gene end by 7 bases; junction bases not matched to a gene: 8. Germline V gene lookup returns CDR1 SGHDT and CDR2 YYEEEE. The CDR3 is 16 amino acids. The CDR3 loop is CASSLVLGQGLNEQFF. The CDR3 DNA follows: TGTGCCAGCAGCTTGGTATTGGGACAGGGTTTGAATGAGCAGTTCTTC.

CDR3 protein: CASSLRKRGQEDTQYF. CDR3 coding DNA: TGTGCCAGCAGCCTGCGCAAGAGGGGGCAGGAAGATACGCAGTATTTT. This chain uses TRBV13 with TRBJ2-3, with TRBD1 matching 7 bases. The CDR3 runs to 16 residues. V lost 5 bases to trimming and J lost 5 bases; unmatched junction nucleotides: 13. Germline CDR1 reads PRHDT; CDR2 reads FYEKMQ (reference sequence). The full variable domain, in which reference TRBV13 and TRBJ2-3 provide the parts outside the CDR3, is AAGVIQSPRHLIKEKRETATLKCYPIPRHDTVYWYQQGPGQDPQFLISFYEKMQSDKGSIPDRFSAQQFSDYHSELNMSSLELGDSALYFCASSLRKRGQEDTQYFGPGTRLTVL.